This is a list of T cell receptor beta chains from one sample in a study of control samples from healthy donors and cancer patients. Some clones are missing from TCRdb's copy, which holds only in-frame ones; the method was immunoSEQ multiplex PCR. The sample holds some 57,000 clones, around 97% seen once. The sequencing sample was made of blood. Every receptor here comes from a woman aged 25 to 39 in good health. Both conserved end residues are part of each CDR3. A D gene is named only where the DNA matches it firmly. Rows may omit the clone size; those that give it use once, few, many or a size class.

d_gene	j_gene	abundance	v_gene	CDR3aa	CDR3nt
-	TRBJ1-4	-	TRBV28	CASSLFSGINEKLFF	TGTGCCAGCAGTTTATTTTCGGGAATTAATGAAAAACTGTTTTTT
TRBD1	TRBJ2-5	-	TRBV19	CASSHRGQGGQETQYF	TGTGCCAGTAGTCATAGAGGACAGGGTGGGCAAGAGACCCAGTACTTC
-	TRBJ2-2	-	TRBV10-1	CASSESRPGGELFF	TGCGCCAGCAGTGAGTCGAGGCCCGGAGGAGAGCTGTTTTTT
TRBD2	TRBJ2-1	-	TRBV6-1	CASSEEAGGNNEQFF	TGTGCCAGCAGTGAAGAGGCGGGGGGGAACAATGAGCAGTTCTTC
-	TRBJ1-3	once	TRBV7-9	CASSLGGNTIYF	TGTGCCAGCAGCTTAGGTGGAAACACCATATATTTT
-	TRBJ1-2	-	TRBV18	CASSPGKGTNYGYTF	TGTGCCAGCTCACCGGGCAAGGGTACTAACTATGGCTACACCTTC
-	TRBJ1-4	-	TRBV18	CASSPGFGDEKLFF	TGTGCCAGCTCACCCGGGTTTGGCGATGAAAAACTGTTTTTT
TRBD1	TRBJ1-1	-	TRBV5-1	CASSAIGQGNMNTEAFF	TGCGCCAGCAGCGCTATAGGACAGGGAAACATGAACACTGAAGCTTTCTTT
-	TRBJ2-1	-	TRBV3-1/TRBV3-2	CASSPLGRSYNEQFF	TGTGCCAGCAGCCCCCTCGGGAGATCCTACAATGAGCAGTTCTTC
-	TRBJ1-4	-	TRBV30	CAWKGYGGEKLFF	TGTGCCTGGAAAGGGTATGGCGGGGAAAAACTGTTTTTT
TRBD1	TRBJ2-7	-	TRBV2	CASRYAGTGESREGEQYF	TGTGCCAGCAGATACGCCGGGACAGGGGAATCTCGCGAGGGCGAGCAGTACTTC
TRBD1	TRBJ1-2	-	TRBV2	CASSFRQGGYGYTF	TGTGCCAGCAGTTTCCGACAGGGGGGCTATGGCTACACCTTC
TRBD2	TRBJ2-1	-	TRBV29-1	CSVSNSGRAYNEQFF	TGCAGCGTATCTAATAGCGGGAGGGCCTACAATGAGCAGTTCTTC
-	TRBJ1-3	-	TRBV28	CASRRGGTSGPGNTIYF	TGTGCCAGCAGAAGGGGGGGGACCTCCGGGCCTGGAAACACCATATATTTT
-	TRBJ2-7	few	TRBV6-6	CASGLAYEQYF	TGTGCCAGCGGCCTAGCCTACGAGCAGTACTTC
-	TRBJ2-1	-	TRBV27	CASRLWRGSGNEQFF	TGTGCCAGCAGACTTTGGCGGGGATCGGGCAATGAGCAGTTCTTC
-	TRBJ2-7	-	TRBV29-1	CSVARTVLNEQYF	TGCAGCGTGGCCAGGACTGTTCTCAACGAGCAGTACTTC
-	TRBJ2-7	-	TRBV7-9	CASSLVSNEQYF	TGTGCCAGCAGCTTAGTTTCTAACGAGCAGTACTTC
-	TRBJ1-2	-	TRBV19	CASSLGRRAPNYGYTF	TGTGCCAGTAGCCTGGGGCGGAGGGCACCTAACTATGGCTACACCTTC
-	TRBJ2-3	-	TRBV11-3	CASSNTPPGTDTQYF	TGTGCCAGCAGCAACACCCCTCCGGGCACAGATACGCAGTATTTT
-	TRBJ2-7	-	TRBV4-1	CASSQDLFEGISYEQYF	TGCGCCAGCAGCCAAGACTTATTCGAGGGAATCTCCTACGAGCAGTACTTC
-	TRBJ1-6	once	TRBV18	CASSPAASNSPLHF	TGTGCCAGCTCACCGGCAGCCTCTAATTCACCCCTCCACTTT
-	TRBJ1-5	once	TRBV2	CASSVEPEGNQPQHF	TGTGCCAGCAGTGTGGAGCCCGAGGGCAATCAGCCCCAGCATTTT
-	TRBJ2-7	-	TRBV7-2	CASSLDLVFAYEQYF	TGTGCCAGCAGCTTAGATCTGGTGTTCGCCTACGAGCAGTACTTC
-	TRBJ1-5	-	TRBV28	CASSLVQGNQPQHF	TGTGCCAGCAGTTTGGTTCAGGGCAATCAGCCCCAGCATTTT
TRBD1	TRBJ1-1	-	TRBV18	CASSRDRDEAFF	TGTGCCAGCTCCCGGGACAGGGATGAAGCTTTCTTT
-	TRBJ1-1	-	TRBV30	CAWSLSHNTEAFF	TGTGCCTGGAGTCTGAGCCATAACACTGAAGCTTTCTTT
-	TRBJ1-4	-	TRBV3-1/TRBV3-2	CASSQVSRGEKLFF	TGTGCCAGCAGCCAAGTGTCTCGTGGTGAAAAACTGTTTTTT
TRBD2	TRBJ2-7	-	TRBV28	CASSLRSFGLAGGRALTYEQYF	TGTGCCAGCAGCCTAAGAAGCTTCGGGCTAGCGGGAGGGAGGGCCCTGACCTACGAGCAGTACTTC
-	TRBJ1-1	-	TRBV28	CASSQTEMNTEAFF	TGTGCCAGCAGCCAGACAGAGATGAACACTGAAGCTTTCTTT
-	TRBJ2-7	-	TRBV6-1	CASSEGSSEYEQYF	TGTGCCAGCAGTGAAGGGTCCTCGGAATACGAGCAGTACTTC
-	TRBJ2-1	once	TRBV4-1	CASSQDVGLEPYNEQFF	TGCGCCAGCAGCCAAGATGTCGGACTGGAACCCTACAATGAGCAGTTCTTC
-	TRBJ1-1	-	TRBV7-2	CASSLGRTPKGGYHEAFF	TGTGCCAGCAGCTTAGGTCGGACACCGAAAGGAGGGTATCATGAAGCTTTCTTT
-	TRBJ1-4	-	TRBV4-1	CASSQDVGATTNEKLFF	TGCGCCAGCAGCCAAGACGTCGGGGCGACAACTAATGAAAAACTGTTTTTT
TRBD2	TRBJ2-3	-	TRBV7-9	CASSLARDYTDTQYF	TGTGCCAGCAGCTTAGCCCGGGACTACACAGATACGCAGTATTTT
-	TRBJ2-1	few	TRBV28	CASSLGITEQFF	TGTGCCAGCAGTTTAGGTATCACAGAGCAGTTCTTC
TRBD2	TRBJ2-3	-	TRBV19	CASLPPGTSGRGTQYF	TGTGCCAGTTTACCGCCAGGGACTAGCGGGCGTGGTACGCAGTATTTT
-	TRBJ2-7	-	TRBV28	CASSARSPYEQYF	TGTGCCAGCAGCGCCCGATCCCCCTACGAGCAGTACTTC
-	TRBJ1-2	-	TRBV18	CASSLQGSGLNNYGYTF	TGTGCCAGCTCACTACAGGGCTCTGGGTTAAATAACTATGGCTACACCTTC
-	TRBJ1-4	-	TRBV28	CASSLKDVATNEKLFF	TGTGCCAGCAGTCTAAAGGACGTTGCAACTAATGAAAAACTGTTTTTT
TRBD1	TRBJ2-5	-	TRBV6-6	CASTRDRGETQYF	TGTGCCAGCACTCGGGACAGGGGCGAGACCCAGTACTTC
-	TRBJ1-3	-	TRBV5-6	CASRRYGGTIYF	TGTGCCAGCAGGCGTTACGGGGGCACCATATATTTT
-	TRBJ1-1	once	TRBV3-1/TRBV3-2	CASSQDLVSTEAFF	TGTGCCAGCAGCCAAGATCTGGTTTCCACTGAAGCTTTCTTT
TRBD1	TRBJ2-1	-	TRBV6-4	CASSDEGTGGNEQFF	TGTGCCAGCAGTGACGAGGGGACAGGGGGTAATGAGCAGTTCTTC
TRBD1	TRBJ1-2	once	TRBV2	CASKRDPGTGGGYTF	TGTGCCAGCAAAAGGGATCCCGGGACAGGGGGTGGCTACACCTTC
-	TRBJ2-1	-	TRBV9	CASSPDANEQFF	TGTGCCAGCAGCCCGGACGCAAATGAGCAGTTCTTC
-	TRBJ1-6	-	TRBV27	CASSLSARQLSSPLHF	TGTGCCAGCAGTTTATCAGCAAGGCAGCTCTCCTCACCCCTCCACTTT
-	TRBJ1-5	-	TRBV6-2/TRBV6-3	CASSYSKGRDTQPQHF	TGTGCCAGCAGTTACTCGAAGGGCAGGGACACTCAGCCCCAGCATTTT
-	TRBJ1-2	-	TRBV7-2	CASSPGGARGRGGYTF	TGTGCCAGCAGCCCGGGGGGGGCCAGGGGAAGAGGAGGCTACACCTTC
-	TRBJ2-3	-	TRBV27	CASRDWLGVGTDTQYF	TGTGCCAGCAGGGATTGGCTAGGAGTGGGCACAGATACGCAGTATTTT
-	TRBJ2-1	-	TRBV19	CASRGGFSYNEQFF	TGTGCCAGTAGAGGGGGGTTCTCCTACAATGAGCAGTTCTTC
-	TRBJ1-5	-	TRBV6-5	CASSTQRRGNQPQHF	TGTGCCAGCAGTACCCAGCGCCGGGGCAATCAGCCCCAGCATTTT
-	TRBJ2-2	once	TRBV6-1	CASDGAANTGELFF	TGTGCCAGTGATGGGGCAGCGAACACCGGGGAGCTGTTTTTT